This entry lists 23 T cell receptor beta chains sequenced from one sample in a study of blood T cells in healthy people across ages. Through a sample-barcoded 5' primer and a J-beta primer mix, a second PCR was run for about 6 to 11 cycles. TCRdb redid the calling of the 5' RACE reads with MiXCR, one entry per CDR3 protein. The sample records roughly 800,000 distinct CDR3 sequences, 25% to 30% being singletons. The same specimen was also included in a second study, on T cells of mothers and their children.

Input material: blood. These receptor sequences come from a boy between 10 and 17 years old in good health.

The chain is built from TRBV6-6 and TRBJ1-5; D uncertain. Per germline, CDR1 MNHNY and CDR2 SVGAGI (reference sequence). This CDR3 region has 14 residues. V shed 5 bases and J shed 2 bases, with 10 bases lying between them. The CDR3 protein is CASSQSNGNQPQHF. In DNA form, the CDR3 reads TGTGCCAGCAGTCAAAGCAATGGCAATCAGCCCCAGCATTTT.

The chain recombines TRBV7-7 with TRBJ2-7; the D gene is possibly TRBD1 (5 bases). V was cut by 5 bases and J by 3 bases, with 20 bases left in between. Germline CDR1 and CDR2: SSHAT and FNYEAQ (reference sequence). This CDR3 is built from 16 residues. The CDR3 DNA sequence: TGTGCCAGCAGCCCTCATACAGGTCGAGAGGACTACGAGCAGTACTTC. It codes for CASSPHTGREDYEQYF. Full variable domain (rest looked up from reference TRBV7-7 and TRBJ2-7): GAGVSQSPRYKVTKRGQDVTLRCDPISSHATLYWYQQALGQGPEFLTYFNYEAQPDKSGLPSDRFSAERPEGSISTLTIQRTEQRDSAMYRCASSPHTGREDYEQYFGPGTRLTVT.

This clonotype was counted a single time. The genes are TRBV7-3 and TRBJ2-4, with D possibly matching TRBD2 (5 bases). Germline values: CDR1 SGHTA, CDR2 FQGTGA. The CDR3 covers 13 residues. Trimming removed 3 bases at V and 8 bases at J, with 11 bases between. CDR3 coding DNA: TGTGCCAGCAGCTTTCAGGAGAGGGACATTCAGTACTTC. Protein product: CASSFQERDIQYF.

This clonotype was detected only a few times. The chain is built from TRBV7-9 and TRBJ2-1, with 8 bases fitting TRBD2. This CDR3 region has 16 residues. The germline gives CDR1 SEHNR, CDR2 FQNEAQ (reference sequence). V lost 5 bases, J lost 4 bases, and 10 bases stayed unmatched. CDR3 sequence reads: CASSPQRGPVYNEQFF. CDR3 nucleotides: TGTGCCAGCAGCCCCCAGCGGGGGCCGGTTTACAATGAGCAGTTCTTC.

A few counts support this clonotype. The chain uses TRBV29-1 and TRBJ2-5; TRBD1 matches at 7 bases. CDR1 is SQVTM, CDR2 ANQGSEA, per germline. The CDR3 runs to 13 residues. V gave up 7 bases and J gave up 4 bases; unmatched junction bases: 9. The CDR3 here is CSAPTGIAETQYF. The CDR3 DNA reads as TGCAGCGCACCGACAGGGATAGCAGAGACCCAGTACTTC.

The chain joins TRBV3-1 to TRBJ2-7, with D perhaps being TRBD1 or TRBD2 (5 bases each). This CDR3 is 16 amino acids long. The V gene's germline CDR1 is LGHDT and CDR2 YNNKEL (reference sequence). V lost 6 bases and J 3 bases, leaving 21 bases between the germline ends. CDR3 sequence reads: CASSPTRGTLLYEQYF. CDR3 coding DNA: TGTGCCAGCAGTCCTACGAGAGGGACCCTTCTCTACGAGCAGTACTTC.

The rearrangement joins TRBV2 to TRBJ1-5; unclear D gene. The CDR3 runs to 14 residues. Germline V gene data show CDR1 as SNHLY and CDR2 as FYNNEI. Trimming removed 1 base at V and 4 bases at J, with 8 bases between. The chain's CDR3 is CASSEEGGNQPQHF. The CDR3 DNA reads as TGTGCCAGCAGTGAAGAGGGCGGGAATCAGCCCCAGCATTTT.

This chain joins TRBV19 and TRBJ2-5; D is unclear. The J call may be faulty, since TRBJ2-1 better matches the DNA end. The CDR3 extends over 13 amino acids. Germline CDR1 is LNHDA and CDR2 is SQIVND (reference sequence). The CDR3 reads CAISERCRGEQFF. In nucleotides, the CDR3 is TGTGCCATCTCGGAAAGGTGTCGCGGTGAGCAGTTCTTC.

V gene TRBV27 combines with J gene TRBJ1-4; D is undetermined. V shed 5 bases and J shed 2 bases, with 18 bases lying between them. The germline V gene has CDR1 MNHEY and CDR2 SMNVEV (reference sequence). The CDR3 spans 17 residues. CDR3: CASSPIREPGTNEKLFF. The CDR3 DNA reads TGTGCCAGCAGTCCCATAAGAGAGCCGGGGACTAATGAAAAACTGTTTTTT. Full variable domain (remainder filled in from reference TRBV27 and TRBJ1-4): EAQVTQNPRYLITVTGKKLTVTCSQNMNHEYMSWYRQDPGLGLRQIYYSMNVEVTDKGDVPEGYKVSRKEKRNFPLILESPSPNQTSLYFCASSPIREPGTNEKLFFGSGTQLSVL.

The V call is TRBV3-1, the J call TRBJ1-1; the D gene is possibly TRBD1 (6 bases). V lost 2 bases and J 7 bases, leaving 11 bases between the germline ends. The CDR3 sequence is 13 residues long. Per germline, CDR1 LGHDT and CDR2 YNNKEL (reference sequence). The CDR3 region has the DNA TGTGCCAGCAGCCAAATTGCGGACAGTGAAGCTTTCTTT. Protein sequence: CASSQIADSEAFF. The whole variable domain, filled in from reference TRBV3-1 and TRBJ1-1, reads DTAVSQTPKYLVTQMGNDKSIKCEQNLGHDTMYWYKQDSKKFLKIMFSYNNKELIINETVPNRFSPKSPDKAHLNLHINSLELGDSAVYFCASSQIADSEAFFGQGTRLTVV.

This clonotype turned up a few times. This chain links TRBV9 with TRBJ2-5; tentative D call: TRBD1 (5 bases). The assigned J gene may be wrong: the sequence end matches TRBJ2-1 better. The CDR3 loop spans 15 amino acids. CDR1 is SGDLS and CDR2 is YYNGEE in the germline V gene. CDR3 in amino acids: CASSVGGAGHNEQFF. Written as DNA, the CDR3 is TGTGCCAGCAGCGTAGGTGGGGCAGGGCACAATGAGCAGTTCTTC.

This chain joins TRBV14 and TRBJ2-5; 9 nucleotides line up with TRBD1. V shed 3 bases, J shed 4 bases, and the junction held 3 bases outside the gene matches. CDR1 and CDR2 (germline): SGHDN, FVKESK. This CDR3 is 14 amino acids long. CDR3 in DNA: TGTGCCAGCAGCCATAGGACAGGGGCAGAGACCCAGTACTTC. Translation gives CASSHRTGAETQYF.

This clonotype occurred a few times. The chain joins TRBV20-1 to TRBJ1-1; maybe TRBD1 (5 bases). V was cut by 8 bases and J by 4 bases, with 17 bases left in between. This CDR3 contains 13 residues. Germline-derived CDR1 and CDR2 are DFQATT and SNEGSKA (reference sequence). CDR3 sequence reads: CSSLVGVSTEAFF. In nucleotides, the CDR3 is TGCAGTTCTTTGGTGGGGGTGAGCACTGAAGCTTTCTTT.

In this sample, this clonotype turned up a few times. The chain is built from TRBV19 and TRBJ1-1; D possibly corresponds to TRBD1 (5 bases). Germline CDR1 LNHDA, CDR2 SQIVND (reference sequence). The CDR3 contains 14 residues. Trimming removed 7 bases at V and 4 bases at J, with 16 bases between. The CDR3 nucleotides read TGTGCCAGTAAAGTTCGGGGGAAGGGCACTGAAGCTTTCTTT. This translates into CASKVRGKGTEAFF. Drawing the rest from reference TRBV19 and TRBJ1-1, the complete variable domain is DGGITQSPKYLFRKEGQNVTLSCEQNLNHDAMYWYRQDPGQGLRLIYYSQIVNDFQKGDIAEGYSVSREKKESFPLTVTSAQKNPTAFYLCASKVRGKGTEAFFGQGTRLTVV.

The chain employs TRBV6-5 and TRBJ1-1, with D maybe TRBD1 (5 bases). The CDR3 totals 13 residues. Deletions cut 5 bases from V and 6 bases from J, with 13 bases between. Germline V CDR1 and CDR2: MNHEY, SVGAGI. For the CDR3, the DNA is TGTGCCAGCAGTGACAACTGGGGGGCTGAAGCTTTCTTT. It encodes CASSDNWGAEAFF.

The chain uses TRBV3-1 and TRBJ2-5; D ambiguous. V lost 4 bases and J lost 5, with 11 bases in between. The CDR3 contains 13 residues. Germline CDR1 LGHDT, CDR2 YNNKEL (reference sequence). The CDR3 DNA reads TGTGCCAGCAGCCGCACCCGGCGGGAGACCCAGTACTTC. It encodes CASSRTRRETQYF.

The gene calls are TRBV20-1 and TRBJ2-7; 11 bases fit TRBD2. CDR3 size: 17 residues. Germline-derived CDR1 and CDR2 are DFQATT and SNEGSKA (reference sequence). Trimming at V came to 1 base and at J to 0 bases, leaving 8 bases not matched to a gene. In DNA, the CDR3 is TGCAGTGCTAGAGTTAGCGGGAGGGCCAAGATCTCCTACGAGCAGTACTTC. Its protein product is CSARVSGRAKISYEQYF.

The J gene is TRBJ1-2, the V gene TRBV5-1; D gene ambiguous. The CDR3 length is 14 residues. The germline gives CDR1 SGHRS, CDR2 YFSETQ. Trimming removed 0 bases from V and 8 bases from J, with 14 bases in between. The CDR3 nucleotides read TGCGCCAGCAGCTTGGGTGAGCTCTCCAGGGGCTACACCTTC. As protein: CASSLGELSRGYTF.

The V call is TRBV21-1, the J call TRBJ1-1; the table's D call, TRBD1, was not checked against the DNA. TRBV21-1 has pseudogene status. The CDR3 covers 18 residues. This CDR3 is CASSKAEGQGRKNTEAFF. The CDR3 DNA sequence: TGTGCCAGCAGCAAAGCGGAAGGACAGGGTCGCAAGAACACTGAAGCTTTCTTT.

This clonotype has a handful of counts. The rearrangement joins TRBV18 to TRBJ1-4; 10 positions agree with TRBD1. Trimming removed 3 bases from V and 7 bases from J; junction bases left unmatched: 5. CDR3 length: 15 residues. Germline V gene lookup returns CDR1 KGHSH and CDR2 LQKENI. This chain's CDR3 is CASSPPGQGTEKLFF. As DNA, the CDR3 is TGTGCCAGCTCACCCCCGGGACAGGGGACTGAAAAACTGTTTTTT.

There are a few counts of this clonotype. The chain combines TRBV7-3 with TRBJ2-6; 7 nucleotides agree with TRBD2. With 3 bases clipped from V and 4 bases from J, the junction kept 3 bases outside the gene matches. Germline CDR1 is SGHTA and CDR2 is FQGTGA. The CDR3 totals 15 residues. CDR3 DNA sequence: TGTGCCAGCAGCTTTGCGGGGGTCGGGGCCAACGTCCTGACTTTC. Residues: CASSFAGVGANVLTF.

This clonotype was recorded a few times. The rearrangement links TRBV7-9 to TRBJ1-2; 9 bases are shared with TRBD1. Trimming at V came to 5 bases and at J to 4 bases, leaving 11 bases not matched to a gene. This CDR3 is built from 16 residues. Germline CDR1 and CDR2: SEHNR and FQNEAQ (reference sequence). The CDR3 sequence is CASSPDPGTGPYGYTF. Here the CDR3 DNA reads TGTGCCAGCAGCCCCGACCCTGGGACAGGGCCCTATGGCTACACCTTC.

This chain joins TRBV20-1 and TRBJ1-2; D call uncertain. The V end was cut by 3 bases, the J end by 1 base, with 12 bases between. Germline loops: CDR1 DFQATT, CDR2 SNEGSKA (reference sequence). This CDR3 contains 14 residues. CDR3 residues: CSASPRVDNYGYTF. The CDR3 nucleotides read TGCAGTGCTAGTCCGAGGGTGGATAACTATGGCTACACCTTC.